The 8 T cell receptor beta chains below were found in one sample sequenced in a study of T cell repertoires in cytomegalovirus infection. Their antigen targets remain unknown. TCRdb reanalysed the reads using MiXCR and keeps one entry per CDR3 protein. Of fewer than 30,000 distinct CDR3 sequences listed, around 21% are singletons. The sequenced sample was CD8+ T cells from cultured PBMCs, obtained from culture after CMV antigen stimulation. All receptors come from a human donor in good health (CMV status not recorded). Some clones in this sample may be carry-over from other donors' samples.

This clonotype was seen many times. The genes are TRBV7-3 and TRBJ2-2, with D unclear. The CDR3 length is 11 residues. Germline CDR1 reads SGHTA; CDR2 reads FQGTGA. V lost 0 bases, J lost 7 bases, and 0 bases lay in between. CDR3 sequence (DNA): TGTGCCAGCAGCTTAACCGGGGAGCTGTTTTTT. Encoded protein: CASSLTGELFF.

The genes are TRBV6-8 and TRBJ1-4; no definite D call. V was trimmed by 8 bases and J by 7 bases, leaving 11 bases between them. CDR1 and CDR2 from the germline V gene are MNHGY and SAAAGT. This CDR3 spans 12 amino acids. DNA of the CDR3: TGTGCCAGCCGTACGTGGGGTGAAAAACTGTTTTTT. This codes for CASRTWGEKLFF.

The chain employs TRBV7-6 and TRBJ2-3, with TRBD2 matching over 13 bases. Germline CDR1 is SGHVS and CDR2 is FNYEAQ. CDR3 length: 17 residues. V lost 4 bases to trimming and J lost 5 bases; unmatched junction nucleotides: 9. The CDR3 loop reads CASSSRTSGGPQDTQYF. For the CDR3, the DNA is TGTGCCAGCAGCTCCCGGACTAGCGGGGGCCCCCAAGATACGCAGTATTTT.

This clonotype came up a few times. The rearrangement joins TRBV19 to TRBJ1-1; D is possibly TRBD1 (5 bases). This CDR3 comprises 11 residues. V lost 10 bases and J 4 bases, leaving 10 bases between the germline ends. Germline-derived CDR1 and CDR2 are LNHDA and SQIVND (reference sequence). The CDR3 spells CATGGGTEAFF. CDR3 bases: TGTGCCACCGGGGGAGGCACTGAAGCTTTCTTT. The variable domain in full, completed from reference TRBV19 and TRBJ1-1, reads DGGITQSPKYLFRKEGQNVTLSCEQNLNHDAMYWYRQDPGQGLRLIYYSQIVNDFQKGDIAEGYSVSREKKESFPLTVTSAQKNPTAFYLCATGGGTEAFFGQGTRLTVV.

This clonotype was observed a handful of times. V and J are TRBV6-2 or TRBV6-3 and TRBJ1-5; D is unclear. In germline, CDR1 is MNHEY, CDR2 SVGEGT. This CDR3 region has 14 residues. Trimming shortened V by 7 bases and J by 0 bases, and 10 bases separated the two germline ends. The chain's CDR3 is CASKETVSNQPQHF. The DNA of the CDR3 is TGTGCCAGCAAAGAGACGGTTAGCAATCAGCCCCAGCATTTT.

At least ten counts were recorded for this clonotype. The chain has TRBV12-3 or TRBV12-4 and TRBJ1-1, with no clear D. The V gene lost 7 bases and the J gene lost 6 bases, with 6 bases spanning the gap. CDR3 length equals 10 residues. Here the CDR3 DNA reads TGTGCCAGCATTCAGGCTGAAGCTTTCTTT. Protein sequence: CASIQAEAFF.

This clonotype was counted a few times. The chain combines TRBV7-8 with TRBJ2-7; 11 bases match TRBD1. Germline loops: CDR1 SGHVS, CDR2 FQNEAQ. J lost 5 bases, V lost 6 bases, and 3 bases had no gene match. CDR3 length: 13 amino acids. The chain's CDR3 is CASSLGQGDEQYF. CDR3 coding DNA: TGTGCCAGCAGTCTGGGACAGGGGGACGAGCAGTACTTC.

This clonotype occurred many times. This sequence joins TRBV7-3 and TRBJ1-1, with D perhaps TRBD1 (5 bases). The CDR3 is 15 amino acids. Germline V gene sequence: CDR1 SGHTA, CDR2 FQGTGA. V lost 5 bases to trimming and J lost 3 bases, with 16 bases between them. The CDR3, as DNA: TGTGCCAGCAGCCCTCGGGGGGGACGCTACACTGAAGCTTTCTTT. It is translated as CASSPRGGRYTEAFF.